Listed here is a single T cell receptor (beta chain). Its recognized antigen is unknown. The sample holds no much larger clone one base away, and base qualities are not on file. The data derive from a study of cytomegalovirus exposure and HLA in healthy donors (TCRdb year 2017). As for the study more broadly: According to a later analysis, the roughly 120 validation repertoires were produced on the same platform as the approximately 600 repertoires of the first cohort. The aim of the study was to test whether cataloging public T cell receptors could identify signatures of past pathogen exposure. Along with the approximately 620-subject first cohort, a separate validation cohort of about 110 different subjects was used. To predict cytomegalovirus infection status, the study brought together high-throughput TCR immunosequencing, statistical association of individual TCRs with disease status, and machine learning.

The donors belonged to the validation cohort of around 120 subjects, which was separate from the roughly 670-subject first cohort. Libraries were prepared through the immunoSEQ multiplex PCR assay. The source study handled its data this way. A statistical classification framework was built for diagnosing cytomegalovirus status from the catalog of TCR beta chain sequences. TCRdb obtained this table from immuneACCESS and retained in-frame rearrangements with V and J assigned. These tables miss some clones; where compared with another copy, unresolved V genes account for less than half of the shortfall, and the remainder is unexplained. Clonal size and the V and J genes are those of that table, whereas D and trimming came from the DNA. Here the sample has around 130,000 clones; about nine tenths occur a single time. Jointly, the top ten make up about 3.7% of the sample. What the authors observed across the whole study: The study listed 150 to 200 TCR beta chains as associated with cytomegalovirus. In a later analysis, TCRs clustered in the first cohort were found to also tend to co-occur in the roughly 120 validation repertoires, with 90% to 95% of cluster scores above 0. Across donors, most TCR sequences were observed very rarely, whereas some public TCRs were present in many individuals. A later analysis had no HLA typing for the validation cohort, so co-occurrence there was scored across all 130 or so repertoires. Cytomegalovirus status was reported to be diagnosed by the classifier with high specificity and sensitivity in both the original and validation cohorts. The authors suggested that the approach could potentially be extended to other disease states and immunological phenotypes. Three of the identified cytomegalovirus-associated TCR beta chains were confirmed in vitro to be specific for cytomegalovirus antigens.

The germline V gene encodes CDR1 MNHNS and CDR2 SASEGT. The junction shows trimming of 4 bases on V and 12 bases on J, plus 21 bases between the germline ends. Spanning cysteine to phenylalanine, the CDR3 consists of 15 amino acids. Only the CDR3 part of the read is kept: 45 bases, read in frame from the first base. Material for sequencing was PBMCs. The rearrangement combines TRBV6-1 with TRBJ1-4; TRBD1 is perhaps the D gene, given 6 matching bases. The sequence came from a man aged 25 to 45 in good health and CMV-seronegative. Read as DNA, the sequence is TGTGCCAGCAGTGCGGTGGGGGCGCGTCTATTTCAACTGTTTTTT. This is translated as CASSAVGARLFQLFF.